The clone carrying this TCR beta chain has a count of ten or more. Its antigen is still unknown. The CDR3 extends over 13 amino acids. With 4 bases clipped from V and 0 bases from J, the junction kept 1 base outside the gene matches. Germline CDR1 and CDR2: DFQATT and SNEGSKA (reference sequence). Hyperthyroidism, newly diagnosed and lasting under 2 months, affected patients aged 18 to 65. Pregnant or lactating patients were excluded, as were those with uncontrolled infection or other autoimmune disease. The data stem from a study of T cells in Graves' hyperthyroidism and ophthalmopathy. Whole-study results and caveats: Blood also held most thyroid clonotypes expanded beyond 0.001.

Amplification yielded TCR beta CDR3 regions, with RNA transcripts as the source. Primed by the HTBI set, a first-round RT-PCR was run on the TCR CDR3. TCRdb reprocessed the multiplex PCR reads via MiXCR and lists one record per CDR3 protein. The data show 530,000 or so distinct CDR3 sequences, roughly 46% seen once. The specimen was peripheral blood or thyroid tissue (not recorded which). The chain uses TRBV20-1 and TRBJ2-7, with 9 bases fitting TRBD2. This clonotype was sampled from a young woman with Graves' hyperthyroidism. DNA for the CDR3: TGCAGTGCTACTAGCGGGGACTCCTACGAGCAGTACTTC. Amino acid sequence: CSATSGDSYEQYF.